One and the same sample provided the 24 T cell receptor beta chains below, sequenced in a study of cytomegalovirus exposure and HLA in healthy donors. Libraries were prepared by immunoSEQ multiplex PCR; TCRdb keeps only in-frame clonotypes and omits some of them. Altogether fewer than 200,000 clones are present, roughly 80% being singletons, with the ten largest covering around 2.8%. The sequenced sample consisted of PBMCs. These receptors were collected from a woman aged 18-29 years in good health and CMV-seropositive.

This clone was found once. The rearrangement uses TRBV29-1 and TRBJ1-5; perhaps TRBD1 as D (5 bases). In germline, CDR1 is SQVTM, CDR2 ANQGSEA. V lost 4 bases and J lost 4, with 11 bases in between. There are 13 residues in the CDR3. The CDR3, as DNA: TGCAGCGTTGGTGCGGGGGTTAATCAGCCCCAGCATTTT. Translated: CSVGAGVNQPQHF.

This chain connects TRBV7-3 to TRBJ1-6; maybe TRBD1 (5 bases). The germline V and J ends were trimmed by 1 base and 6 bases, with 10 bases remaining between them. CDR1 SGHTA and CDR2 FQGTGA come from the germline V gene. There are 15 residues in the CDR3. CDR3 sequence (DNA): TGTGCCAGCAGCTTAATGGGGGGTTCTAATTCACCCCTCCACTTT. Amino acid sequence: CASSLMGGSNSPLHF.

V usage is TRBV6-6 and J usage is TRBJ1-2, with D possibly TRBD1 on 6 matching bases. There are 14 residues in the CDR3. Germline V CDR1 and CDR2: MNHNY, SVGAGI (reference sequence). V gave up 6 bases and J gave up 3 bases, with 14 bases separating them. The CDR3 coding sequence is TGTGCCAGCAGCCGCCCTCCAGGGGACTATGGCTACACCTTC. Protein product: CASSRPPGDYGYTF.

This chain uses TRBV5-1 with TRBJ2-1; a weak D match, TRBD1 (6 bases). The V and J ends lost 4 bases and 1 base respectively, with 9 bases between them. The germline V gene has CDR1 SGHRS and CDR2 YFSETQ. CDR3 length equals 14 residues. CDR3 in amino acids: CASSEDSSYNEQFF. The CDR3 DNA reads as TGCGCCAGCAGCGAGGACAGTTCCTACAATGAGCAGTTCTTC.

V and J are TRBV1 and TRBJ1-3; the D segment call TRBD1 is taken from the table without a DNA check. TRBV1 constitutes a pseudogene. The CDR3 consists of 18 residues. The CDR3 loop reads CTSSQDLGTGNYGNTIYF. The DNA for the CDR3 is TGCACCAGCAGCCAAGACCTCGGGACAGGGAATTACGGAAACACCATATATTTT.

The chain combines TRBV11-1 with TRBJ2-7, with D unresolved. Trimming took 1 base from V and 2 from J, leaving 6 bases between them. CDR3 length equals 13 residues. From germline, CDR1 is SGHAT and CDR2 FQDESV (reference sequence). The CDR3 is CASSLEQTYEQYF. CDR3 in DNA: TGTGCCAGCAGCTTAGAACAGACCTACGAGCAGTACTTC.

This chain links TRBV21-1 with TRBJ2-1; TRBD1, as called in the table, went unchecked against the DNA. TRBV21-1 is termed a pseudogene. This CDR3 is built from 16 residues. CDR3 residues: CASSIRDRSTYNEQFF. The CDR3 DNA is TGTGCCAGCAGCATCCGGGACAGGTCCACCTACAATGAGCAGTTCTTC.

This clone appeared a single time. This chain's CDR3 is CASSFEKDSYNSPLHF. DNA of the CDR3: TGTGCCAGCAGTTTCGAGAAAGACTCCTATAATTCACCCCTCCACTTT. The chain recombines TRBV28 with TRBJ1-6; no reliable D call. Trimming cost V 3 bases and J 0 bases, with 9 bases left between them. The CDR3 length is 16 residues. CDR1 is MDHEN, CDR2 SYDVKM, per germline. The variable domain in full, with the rest retrieved from reference TRBV28 and TRBJ1-6, is DVKVTQSSRYLVKRTGEKVFLECVQDMDHENMFWYRQDPGLGLRLIYFSYDVKMKEKGDIPEGYSVSREKKERFSLILESASTNQTSMYLCASSFEKDSYNSPLHFGNGTRLTVT.

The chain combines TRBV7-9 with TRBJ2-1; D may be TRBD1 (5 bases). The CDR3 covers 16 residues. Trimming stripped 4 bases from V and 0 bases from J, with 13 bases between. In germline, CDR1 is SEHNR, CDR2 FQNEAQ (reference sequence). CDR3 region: CASSSIGAVSYNEQFF. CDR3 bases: TGTGCCAGCAGCTCTATTGGGGCTGTCTCCTACAATGAGCAGTTCTTC.

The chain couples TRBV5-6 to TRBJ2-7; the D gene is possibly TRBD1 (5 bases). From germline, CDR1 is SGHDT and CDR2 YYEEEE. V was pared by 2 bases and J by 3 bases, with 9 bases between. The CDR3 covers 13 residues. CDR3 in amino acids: CASSFVGVYEQYF. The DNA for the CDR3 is TGTGCCAGCAGCTTTGTAGGGGTCTACGAGCAGTACTTC.

CDR3 region: CASSDGSGRGNQPQHF. As DNA, the CDR3 is TGTGCCAGCAGTGATGGGTCCGGGAGAGGCAATCAGCCCCAGCATTTT. V and J are TRBV2 and TRBJ1-5, with D unclear. The CDR3 runs 16 residues. Germline CDR1 and CDR2: SNHLY and FYNNEI. Trimming took 3 bases from V and 2 from J, leaving 14 bases between them.

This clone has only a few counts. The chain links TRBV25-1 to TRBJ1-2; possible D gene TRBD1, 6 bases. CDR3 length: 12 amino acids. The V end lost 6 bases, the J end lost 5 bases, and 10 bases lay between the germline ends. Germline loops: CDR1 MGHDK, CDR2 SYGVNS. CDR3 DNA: TGTGCCAGCAGACAGGGATTATATGGCTACACCTTC. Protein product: CASRQGLYGYTF.

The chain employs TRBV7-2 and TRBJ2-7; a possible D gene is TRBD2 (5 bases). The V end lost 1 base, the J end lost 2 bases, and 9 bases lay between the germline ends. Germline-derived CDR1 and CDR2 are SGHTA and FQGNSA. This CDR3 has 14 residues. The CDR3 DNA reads TGTGCCAGCAGCTTAGGGCGGGTCACCTACGAGCAGTACTTC. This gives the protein CASSLGRVTYEQYF.

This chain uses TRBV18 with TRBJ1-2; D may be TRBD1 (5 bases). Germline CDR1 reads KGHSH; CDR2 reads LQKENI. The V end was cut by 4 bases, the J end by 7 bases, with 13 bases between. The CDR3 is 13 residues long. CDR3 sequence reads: CASSLDSLGGYTF. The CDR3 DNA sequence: TGTGCCAGCTCACTAGACAGTCTCGGTGGCTACACCTTC.

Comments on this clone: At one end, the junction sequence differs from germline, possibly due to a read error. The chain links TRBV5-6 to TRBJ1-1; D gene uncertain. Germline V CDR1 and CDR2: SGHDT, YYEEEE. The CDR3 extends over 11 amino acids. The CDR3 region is CASSYSTEAFF. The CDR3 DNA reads TGTGCCAGCAGCTATTCCACTGAAGCCTTCTTT. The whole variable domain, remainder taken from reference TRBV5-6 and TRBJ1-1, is DAGVTQSPTHLIKTRGQQVTLRCSPKSGHDTVSWYQQALGQGPQFIFQYYEEEERQRGNFPDRFSGHQFPNYSSELNVNALLLGDSALYLCASSYSTEAFFGQGTRLTVV.

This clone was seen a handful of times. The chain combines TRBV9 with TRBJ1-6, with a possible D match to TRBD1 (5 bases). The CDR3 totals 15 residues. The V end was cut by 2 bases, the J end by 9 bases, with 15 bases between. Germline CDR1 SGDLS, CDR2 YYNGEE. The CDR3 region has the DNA TGTGCCAGCAGCGTGCTGCAGGGCTCTTCTTCACCCCTCCACTTT. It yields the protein CASSVLQGSSSPLHF.

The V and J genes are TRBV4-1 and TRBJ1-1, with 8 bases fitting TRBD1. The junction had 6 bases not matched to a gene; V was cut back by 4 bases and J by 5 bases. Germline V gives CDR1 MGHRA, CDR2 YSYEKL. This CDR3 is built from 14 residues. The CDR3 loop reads CASSRETGETEAFF. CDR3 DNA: TGCGCCAGCAGCCGAGAGACAGGGGAAACTGAAGCTTTCTTT.

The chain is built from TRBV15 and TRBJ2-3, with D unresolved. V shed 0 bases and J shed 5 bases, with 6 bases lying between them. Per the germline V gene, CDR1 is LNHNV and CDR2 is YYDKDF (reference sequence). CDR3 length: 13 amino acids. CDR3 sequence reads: CATSRDIKDTQYF. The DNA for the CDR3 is TGTGCCACCAGCAGAGATATAAAAGATACGCAGTATTTT.

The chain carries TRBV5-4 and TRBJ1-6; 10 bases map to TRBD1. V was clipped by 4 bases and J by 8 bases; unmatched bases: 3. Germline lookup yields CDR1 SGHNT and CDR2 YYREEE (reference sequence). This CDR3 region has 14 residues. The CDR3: CASSVGTGDSPLHF. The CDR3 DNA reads TGTGCCAGCAGCGTCGGGACAGGGGATTCACCCCTCCACTTT. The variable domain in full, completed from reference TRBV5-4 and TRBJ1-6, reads ETGVTQSPTHLIKTRGQQVTLRCSSQSGHNTVSWYQQALGQGPQFIFQYYREEENGRGNFPPRFSGLQFPNYSSELNVNALELDDSALYLCASSVGTGDSPLHFGNGTRLTVT.

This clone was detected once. The CDR3 coding sequence is TGTGCCAGCAGCTTAAACAGGGCTAGCGGGGTCAGGGAGCTGTTTTTT. Its protein product is CASSLNRASGVRELFF. This chain uses TRBV7-3 with TRBJ2-2; TRBD2 matches at 9 bases. V dropped 1 base and J dropped 9; count of bases not matched to a gene: 9. The CDR3 length is 16 residues. Germline CDR1 is SGHTA and CDR2 is FQGTGA. Full variable domain (remainder filled in from reference TRBV7-3 and TRBJ2-2): GAGVSQTPSNKVTEKGKYVELRCDPISGHTALYWYRQSLGQGPEFLIYFQGTGAADDSGLPNDRFFAVRPEGSVSTLKIQRTERGDSAVYLCASSLNRASGVRELFFGEGSRLTVL.

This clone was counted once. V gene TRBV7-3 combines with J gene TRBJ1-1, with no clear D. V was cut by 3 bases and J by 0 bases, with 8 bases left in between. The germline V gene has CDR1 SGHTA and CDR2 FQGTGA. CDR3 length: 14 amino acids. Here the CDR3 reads CASSLGGMNTEAFF. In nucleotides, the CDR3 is TGTGCCAGCAGCTTGGGAGGGATGAACACTGAAGCTTTCTTT.

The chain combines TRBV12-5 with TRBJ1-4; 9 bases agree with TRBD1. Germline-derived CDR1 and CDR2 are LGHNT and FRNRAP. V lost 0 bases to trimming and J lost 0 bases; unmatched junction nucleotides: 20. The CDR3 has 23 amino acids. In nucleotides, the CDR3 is TGTGCTAGTGGTTTGGTAGTTACTACTATACGACAGGGGGGCACGGCAACTAATGAAAAACTGTTTTTT. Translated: CASGLVVTTIRQGGTATNEKLFF.

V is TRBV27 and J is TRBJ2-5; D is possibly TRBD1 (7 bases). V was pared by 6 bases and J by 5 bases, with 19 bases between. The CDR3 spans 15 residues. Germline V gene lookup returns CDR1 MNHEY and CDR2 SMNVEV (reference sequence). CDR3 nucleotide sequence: TGTGCCAGCAGCTCGACAGGGCGGGGTGGTGAGACCCAGTACTTC. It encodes CASSSTGRGGETQYF.

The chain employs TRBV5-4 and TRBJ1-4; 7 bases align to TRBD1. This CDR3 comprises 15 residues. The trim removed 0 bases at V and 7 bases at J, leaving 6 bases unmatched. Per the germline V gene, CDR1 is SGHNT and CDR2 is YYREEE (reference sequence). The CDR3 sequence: CASSLGRDSPEKLFF. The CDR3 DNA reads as TGTGCCAGCAGCTTGGGCCGGGACAGTCCTGAAAAACTGTTTTTT.